Listed below are T cell receptor beta chains from one sample, sequenced in a study of shared clonotypes between healthy human individuals. TCRdb keeps only in-frame clones here, not all; method: immunoSEQ multiplex PCR. The table records under 2,000,000 clones, approximately 95% of them present only once. Sequenced sample: naive CD8+ T cells sorted from blood. Receptors originate from a young man in good health. CDR3s leave out the opening cysteine and the closing phenylalanine or tryptophan. Fields, in order: V gene, J gene, CDR3 protein.

>TRBV5-4|TRBJ2-7
ASSLNTGTRDEQY
>TRBV5-6|TRBJ1-1
ASQDRGLTEAF
>TRBV29-1|TRBJ2-1
SAPGGYYNEQF
>TRBV6-4|TRBJ1-1
ASSLEAF
>TRBV19|TRBJ2-1
ASSSLAEKGYEQF
>TRBV13|TRBJ2-3
ASSYSGSTDTQY
>TRBV21-1|TRBJ1-2
ASSKNNATGFNYGYT
>TRBV28|TRBJ1-5
ASNDFGVPQH
>TRBV14|TRBJ2-2
ASKEQESTGELF
>TRBV6-1|TRBJ1-1
ASSETRGNTEAF
>TRBV7-9|TRBJ1-4
ASSLLAQPVQNEKLF
>TRBV5-4|TRBJ2-7
ASSPLAGGPDSEQY
>TRBV5-4|TRBJ2-5
ASSFSLTGGAQETQY
>TRBV6-1|TRBJ2-7
ASSEDPSYEQY
>TRBV6-5|TRBJ1-1
ASSPGQNTEAF
>TRBV29-1|TRBJ2-7
SVVAGSSYEQY
>TRBV27|TRBJ2-1
ASSLLATSYNEQF
>TRBV28|TRBJ1-2
ASSLGTQPNYGYT
>TRBV7-2|TRBJ2-3
ASSLAEAELDTQY
>TRBV18|TRBJ1-4
ASSRPGTPDEKLF
>TRBV2|TRBJ2-7
ASTTPGTGTYEQY
>TRBV9|TRBJ2-4
ASSVDGDRDIQY
>TRBV4-1|TRBJ1-1
ASSLQNTGGSEAF
>TRBV4-1|TRBJ2-7
ASSQKGLAGANTYEQY
>TRBV7-9|TRBJ2-3
ASSLEVGGITDTQY
>TRBV4-3|TRBJ2-3
ASSQDLAGGADTQY
>TRBV4-1|TRBJ1-2
ASSQGFSGAIDGYT
>TRBV27|TRBJ1-1
ASTTGVNTEAF
>TRBV9|TRBJ2-5
ASSGGEVEETQY
>TRBV5-1|TRBJ2-1
ASSPGLAGSSYNEQF
>TRBV5-6|TRBJ1-5
ASSWGTGQGQPQH
>TRBV27|TRBJ2-2
ASSFLPNTGELF
>TRBV27|TRBJ2-1
ASGDLAGGAYNEQF
>TRBV27|TRBJ1-5
ASSLHGPRNSNQPQH
>TRBV29-1|-
SFRTVYEQY
>TRBV13|TRBJ2-3
ASSLGGWSGESTDTQY
>TRBV6-5|TRBJ1-6
ASSYGEGSPLH
>TRBV7-9|TRBJ2-5
ASSLNRDRGDEETQY
>TRBV11-2|TRBJ1-6
ASSLEGPVTSPLH
>TRBV11-2|TRBJ2-2
ASSLGVTGRTGELF
>TRBV6-5|TRBJ2-1
ASSYSVYNEQF
>TRBV5-4|TRBJ2-5
ASSFLGGAETQY
>TRBV11-2|TRBJ2-6
ASSLASGAGANVLT
>TRBV5-4|TRBJ1-2
ASSSGQGYGYT
>TRBV6-1|TRBJ2-7
ASRGIAGSGYEQY
>TRBV21-1|TRBJ1-5
ASSKTYNDRGQPQH
>TRBV27|TRBJ2-1
ASSLVKVAGVVDEQF
>TRBV5-1|TRBJ2-2
ASSAYLAGGPNTGELF
>TRBV4-3|TRBJ2-1
ASSQDRGLSEQF
>TRBV19|TRBJ2-5
ASSIAGTTNQETQY
>TRBV9|TRBJ2-7
ASSEGGDSYEQY
>TRBV6-1|TRBJ1-2
ASSDRGQGDYGYT
>TRBV9|TRBJ2-5
ASSPEFVGGARETQY
>TRBV13|TRBJ2-7
ASSLAGSSYEQY
>TRBV30|TRBJ2-5
VVVGIEETQY